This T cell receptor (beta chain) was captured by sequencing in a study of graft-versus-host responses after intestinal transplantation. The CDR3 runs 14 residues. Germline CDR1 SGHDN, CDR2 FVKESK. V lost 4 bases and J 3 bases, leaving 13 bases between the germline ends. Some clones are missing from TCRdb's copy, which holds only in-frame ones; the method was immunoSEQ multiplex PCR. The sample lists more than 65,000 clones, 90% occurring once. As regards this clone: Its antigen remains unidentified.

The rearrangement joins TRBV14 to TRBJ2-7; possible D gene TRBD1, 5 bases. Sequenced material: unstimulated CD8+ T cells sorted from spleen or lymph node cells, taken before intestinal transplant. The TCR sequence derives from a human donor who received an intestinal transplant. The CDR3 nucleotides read TGTGCCAGCAGCCCCGACAGTGTTCACTACGAGCAGTACTTC. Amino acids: CASSPDSVHYEQYF.